This TCR beta chain came from a study of cytomegalovirus exposure and HLA in healthy donors. A multiplex PCR was run with 60 Vbeta primers and 13 Jbeta primers. Assay used: immunoSEQ multiplex PCR; TCRdb lists only in-frame clones, some missing. This sample's table has about 210,000 clones. Study-level points and caveats: The productive fraction for most TCR beta V segments was about 87% or about 30% in an earlier analysis. The study recorded over 150 TCR beta chains that were cytomegalovirus-associated.

Each donor's status was that of a healthy bone marrow donor. The CDR3 sequence is 13 residues long. Germline-derived CDR1 and CDR2 are SQVTM and ANQGSEA. Trimming removed 4 bases at V and 3 bases at J, with 12 bases between. In regard to this clone: No antigen is known for it.

The chain has TRBV29-1 and TRBJ1-2; maybe TRBD1 (6 bases). The TCR comes from a woman in her 30s in good health and CMV-seropositive. Sample: PBMCs. CDR3 sequence reads: CSVVVAGDYGYTF. CDR3 DNA: TGCAGCGTTGTGGTGGCAGGGGACTATGGCTACACCTTC.